This T cell receptor (beta chain) was profiled in a study of early T cells in non-severe SARS-CoV-2 infection. V was pared by 3 bases and J by 3 bases, with 21 bases between. The CDR3 is made up of 16 amino acids. Germline V lookup: CDR1 SQVTM, CDR2 ANQGSEA. In the library, individual cDNA molecules carried attached unique molecular identifiers. MiXCR was run by TCRdb on the 5' RACE reads, yielding one entry per CDR3 protein. This sample carries about 80,000 distinct CDR3 sequences, more than 4% of them seen once, and the ten largest clones take 6.5% to 8%. Ten or more counts support this clonotype. This chain links TRBV29-1 with TRBJ2-7; maybe TRBD2 (5 bases). This specimen was whole blood, taken at baseline. The sequence was obtained from an adult who was a healthcare worker with PCR-confirmed SARS-CoV-2 infection or an uninfected control (not recorded which). CDR3 in DNA: TGCAGCGTTGAGGCAGTAAGCGGAAAAACCCTCTACGAGCAGTACTTC. Translation: CSVEAVSGKTLYEQYF.